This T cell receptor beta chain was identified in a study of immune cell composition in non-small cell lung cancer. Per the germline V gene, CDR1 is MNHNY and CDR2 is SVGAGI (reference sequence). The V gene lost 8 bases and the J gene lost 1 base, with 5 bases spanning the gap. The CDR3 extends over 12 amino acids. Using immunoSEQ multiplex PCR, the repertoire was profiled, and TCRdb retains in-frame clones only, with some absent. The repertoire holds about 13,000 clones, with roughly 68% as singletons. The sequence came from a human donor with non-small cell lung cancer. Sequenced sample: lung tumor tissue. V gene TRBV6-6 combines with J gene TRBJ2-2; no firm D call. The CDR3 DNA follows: TGTGCCAGCGGAGTGAACACCGGGGAGCTGTTTTTT. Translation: CASGVNTGELFF.